This passage covers 23 T cell receptor beta chains from one sample sequenced in a study of regulatory T cells in long-lasting Graves disease. Time point: newly diagnosed GD, antithyroid drugs for less than 3 months. PBMC-extracted RNA yielded the TCR library. Sequencing libraries for TCR beta were prepared with iRepertoire HTBI primers and Arm-PCR of CDR3 regions. TCRdb independently ran MiXCR on the multiplex PCR reads; one entry per CDR3 protein. The sample records more than 450,000 distinct CDR3 sequences, 15% to 20% being singletons. These data also featured in a second study, about T cells in Graves' hyperthyroidism and ophthalmopathy.

Sequences were derived from peripheral blood mononuclear cells (PBMCs), sampled at new diagnosis, from a patient treated with antithyroid drugs. These receptor sequences come from a man aged 40-49 years with Graves disease.

This clonotype was seen repeatedly, ten times or more. The V gene is TRBV12-3 or TRBV12-4, the J gene TRBJ2-2, with D possibly matching TRBD1 (5 bases). The CDR3 length is 15 residues. Deletions cut 8 bases from V and 1 base from J, with 14 bases between. CDR3 sequence: CASAGQGWNTGELFF. DNA for the CDR3: TGTGCCAGCGCTGGGCAGGGTTGGAACACCGGGGAGCTGTTTTTT.

A few counts support this clonotype. The chain joins TRBV29-1 to TRBJ2-3, with TRBD2 identical over 7 bases. This CDR3 contains 17 residues. The V segment lost 0 bases and the J segment 4 bases; nucleotides outside the gene matches: 13. In germline, CDR1 is SQVTM, CDR2 ANQGSEA. CDR3 amino acids: CSVEDLRAGVSADTQYF. The CDR3 nucleotides read TGCAGCGTTGAAGATCTTAGGGCGGGAGTGAGCGCAGATACGCAGTATTTT.

The table lists this clonotype with many counts. This chain links TRBV28 with TRBJ1-6, with 8 nucleotides matching TRBD1. Trimming took 5 bases from V and 9 from J; bases not matched to a gene: 9. The CDR3 spans 15 residues. Germline V gene sequence: CDR1 MDHEN, CDR2 SYDVKM. For the CDR3, the DNA is TGTGCCAGCAGTACCTGGGGCAGGGGGCTTTCACCCCTCCACTTT. Its protein is CASSTWGRGLSPLHF. Drawing the rest from reference TRBV28 and TRBJ1-6, the complete variable domain is DVKVTQSSRYLVKRTGEKVFLECVQDMDHENMFWYRQDPGLGLRLIYFSYDVKMKEKGDIPEGYSVSREKKERFSLILESASTNQTSMYLCASSTWGRGLSPLHFGNGTRLTVT.

J is TRBJ1-2 and V is TRBV30, with D perhaps TRBD1 (5 bases). V shed 1 base and J shed 5 bases, with 11 bases lying between them. The CDR3 totals 13 residues. In germline, CDR1 is GTSNPN, CDR2 SVGIG (reference sequence). CDR3 nucleotide sequence: TGTGCCTGGAGTGAAGGGGTGGATTATGGCTACACCTTC. Amino acid sequence: CAWSEGVDYGYTF.

This clonotype was seen ten or more times. This chain uses TRBV20-1 with TRBJ2-1; 14 bases agree with TRBD2. The V segment lost 2 bases and the J segment 9 bases; nucleotides outside the gene matches: 6. From germline, CDR1 is DFQATT and CDR2 SNEGSKA (reference sequence). The CDR3 sequence is 15 residues long. The CDR3 nucleotides are TGCAGTGCTAGAATTCGGACTAGCGGGAGGCTTGAGCAGTTCTTC. Translation gives CSARIRTSGRLEQFF.

This clonotype was recorded many times. The V gene is TRBV2, the J gene TRBJ2-6, with D maybe TRBD1 (5 bases). The length of the CDR3 is 14 residues. Trimming left V 7 bases short and J 4 bases short, with 11 bases between. Germline values: CDR1 SNHLY, CDR2 FYNNEI. The CDR3 region has the DNA TGTGCCAGCAAGGGGTTTGGGGGGGCCAACGTCCTGACTTTC. Translating gives CASKGFGGANVLTF.

The chain is built from TRBV10-1 and TRBJ1-1; D is ambiguous. Germline V gives CDR1 WNHNN, CDR2 SYGVQD (reference sequence). The CDR3 runs to 14 residues. V dropped 0 bases and J dropped 0 bases, with 5 bases sitting between them. Here the CDR3 reads CASSESGMNTEAFF. The DNA for the CDR3 is TGCGCCAGCAGTGAGTCAGGAATGAACACTGAAGCTTTCTTT.

V and J are TRBV5-1 and TRBJ1-1, with D perhaps TRBD1 (5 bases). V lost 0 bases and J 4 bases, leaving 13 bases between the germline ends. The CDR3 has 15 amino acids. The germline gives CDR1 SGHRS, CDR2 YFSETQ. The chain's CDR3 is CASSLVQGEGTEAFF. For the CDR3, the DNA is TGCGCCAGCAGCTTGGTTCAGGGAGAGGGCACTGAAGCTTTCTTT.

The gene calls are TRBV4-1 and TRBJ2-5, with unresolved D. CDR1 is MGHRA and CDR2 is YSYEKL in the germline V gene. Trimming removed 0 bases at V and 3 bases at J, with 8 bases between. The CDR3 has 14 amino acids. CDR3 DNA sequence: TGCGCCAGCAGCCAAGATCGTGGAGAAGAGACCCAGTACTTC. This translates into CASSQDRGEETQYF.

This clonotype was observed many times. The rearrangement links TRBV29-1 to TRBJ2-1, with D possibly being TRBD2 (6 bases). Germline values: CDR1 SQVTM, CDR2 ANQGSEA. V was clipped by 2 bases and J by 2 bases, with 10 bases between them. The CDR3 is 14 residues long. Here the CDR3 DNA reads TGCAGCGTTGAACGGCGGGATGCCTACAATGAGCAGTTCTTC. Its protein product is CSVERRDAYNEQFF.

The chain carries TRBV19 and TRBJ1-3; D gene uncertain. Germline CDR1 and CDR2: LNHDA and SQIVND (reference sequence). The CDR3 is made up of 12 amino acids. Trimming removed 6 bases from V and 7 bases from J, with 10 bases in between. In DNA, the CDR3 is TGTGCCAGTAGGAGAAATCGGAACACCATATATTTT. Its translation: CASRRNRNTIYF. Looking up the rest from reference TRBV19 and TRBJ1-3 gives the full variable domain: DGGITQSPKYLFRKEGQNVTLSCEQNLNHDAMYWYRQDPGQGLRLIYYSQIVNDFQKGDIAEGYSVSREKKESFPLTVTSAQKNPTAFYLCASRRNRNTIYFGEGSWLTVV.

This clonotype has ten or more counts. Written as DNA, the CDR3 is TGTGCCTGGAACCTGGGGCTCTATGGCTACACCTTC. As protein: CAWNLGLYGYTF. The chain uses TRBV30 and TRBJ1-2; D possibly corresponds to TRBD1 (5 bases). Trimming left V 4 bases short and J 4 bases short, with 10 bases between. The CDR3 contains 12 residues. Germline CDR1 is GTSNPN and CDR2 is SVGIG (reference sequence).

This clonotype has just a few counts. Mismatch with germline at one junction end may stem from a read error. The chain uses TRBV4-1 and TRBJ2-2, with TRBD2 matching 11 bases. The CDR3 has 18 amino acids. In germline, CDR1 is MGHRA, CDR2 YSYEKL. The CDR3 loop is CASSHLSGRAVHTGELFF. As DNA, the CDR3 is TGTGCCAGCAGCCACCTTAGCGGGAGGGCCGTTCACACCGGGGAGCTGTTTTTT.

The V call is TRBV4-2, the J call TRBJ1-5; 10 bases fit TRBD1. Trimming took 1 base from V and 12 from J; bases not matched to a gene: 3. This CDR3 has 13 amino acids. The germline CDR1 and CDR2 sequences are LGHNA and YNFKEQ. CDR3 loop: CASSQGDRGHQHF. The DNA of the CDR3 is TGTGCCAGCAGCCAAGGGGACAGGGGTCACCAGCATTTT.

The V and J genes are TRBV24-1 and TRBJ1-3; D is unclear. From germline, CDR1 is KGHDR and CDR2 SFDVKD. The V end lost 3 bases, the J end lost 2 bases, and 4 bases lay between the germline ends. The CDR3 is 13 amino acids. The CDR3 is CATSDPAGNTIYF. CDR3 bases: TGTGCCACCAGTGATCCAGCTGGAAACACCATATATTTT.

This chain links TRBV6-5 with TRBJ1-2; perhaps TRBD1 as D (5 bases). Germline values: CDR1 MNHEY, CDR2 SVGAGI. The CDR3 has 15 amino acids. V was shortened by 4 bases and J by 6 bases, with 18 bases between the two germline ends. CDR3 in amino acids: CASSSFPGTHNGYTF. The CDR3 DNA is TGTGCCAGCAGTTCCTTCCCCGGGACCCACAATGGCTACACCTTC.

This clonotype was counted a few times. The CDR3 sequence is CSVEGQGSYGYTF. For the CDR3, the DNA is TGCAGCGTTGAAGGGCAGGGGAGCTATGGCTACACCTTC. The chain uses TRBV29-1 and TRBJ1-2, with D possibly being TRBD1 (6 bases). Trimming shortened V by 1 base and J by 4 bases, and 10 bases separated the two germline ends. This CDR3 has 13 amino acids. Germline lookup yields CDR1 SQVTM and CDR2 ANQGSEA.

This clonotype was counted at least ten times. The chain couples TRBV6-2 or TRBV6-3 to TRBJ2-7; D gene ambiguous. V was cut by 2 bases and J by 0 bases, with 5 bases left in between. From germline, CDR1 is MNHEY and CDR2 SVGEGT. The length of the CDR3 is 13 residues. DNA of the CDR3: TGTGCCAGCAGTTACGACGTCTCCTACGAGCAGTACTTC. This codes for CASSYDVSYEQYF.

This clonotype was counted ten times or more. This chain connects TRBV28 to TRBJ2-3; possibly TRBD2 for D (5 bases). The V end lost 3 bases, the J end lost 15 bases, and 16 bases lay between the germline ends. CDR3 length: 12 amino acids. Germline CDR1 MDHEN, CDR2 SYDVKM. This chain's CDR3 is CASSFSGSRNYF. For the CDR3, the DNA is TGTGCCAGCAGTTTCTCGGGGAGTAGGAACTATTTT.

In this sample, this clonotype turned up many times. This sequence joins TRBV15 and TRBJ2-2; unclear D gene. Trimming shortened V by 0 bases and J by 2 bases, and 7 bases separated the two germline ends. CDR1 and CDR2 from the germline V gene are LNHNV and YYDKDF (reference sequence). CDR3 size: 15 residues. The CDR3, as DNA: TGTGCCACCAGCAGAGATCGTCTAAACACCGGGGAGCTGTTTTTT. This codes for CATSRDRLNTGELFF.

This clonotype was detected many times. The chain employs TRBV12-3 or TRBV12-4 and TRBJ2-7; D is unclear. V lost 6 bases, J lost 4 bases, and 10 bases lay in between. This CDR3 is built from 12 residues. The CDR3: CASRGQDYEQYF. The DNA for the CDR3 is TGTGCCAGCAGGGGCCAGGATTACGAGCAGTACTTC.

This chain connects TRBV27 to TRBJ1-2, with D perhaps matching TRBD1 (5 bases). This CDR3 region has 14 residues. Trimming stripped 2 bases from V and 8 bases from J, with 15 bases between. Germline V CDR1 and CDR2: MNHEY, SMNVEV (reference sequence). The CDR3 is CASSLSPTGRGYTF. As DNA, the CDR3 is TGTGCCAGCAGTTTAAGCCCCACGGGGCGAGGCTACACCTTC.

V gene TRBV12-3 or TRBV12-4 combines with J gene TRBJ1-3, with D tentatively TRBD1 (6 bases). The CDR3 has 16 amino acids. The V and J ends lost 6 bases and 4 bases respectively, with 19 bases between them. The CDR3 protein is CASSPPGGTGGNTIYF. The DNA for the CDR3 is TGTGCCAGCAGCCCCCCCGGGGGAACAGGGGGAAACACCATATATTTT.